This is a list of T cell receptor beta chains from one sample in a study of beta chain features in type 1 diabetes. Some clones are missing from TCRdb's copy, which holds only in-frame ones; the method was immunoSEQ multiplex PCR. The table includes about 400,000 clones, around 12% detected once. The sequencing sample was made of naive CD4+ T cells from blood. The receptors here all came from a man younger than 35 in good health. The CDR3 runs from the conserved cysteine through the conserved F or W. D genes are given only for firm matches. Expanded clones are given a class, and other clones once, few, many or no size at all.

v_call	d_call	j_call	clone_size	cdr3_nt	cdr3_aa
TRBV18	TRBD2	TRBJ2-1	few	TGTGCCAGCTCTCGAGGTCCGCGGGAGAGTACTGAGCAGTTCTTC	CASSRGPRESTEQFF
TRBV6-5	TRBD2	TRBJ2-1	few	TGTGCCAGCACCCGGGGGGATTCTACCTACAATGAGCAGTTCTTC	CASTRGDSTYNEQFF
TRBV6-6	TRBD1	TRBJ2-7	-	TGTGCCAGCAGTCTGGACAGGGTGAGCTCCTACGAGCAGTACTTC	CASSLDRVSSYEQYF
TRBV12-5	-	TRBJ2-5	many	TGTGCTAGTGGTGCTCCTAGCAACTTC	CASGAPSNF
TRBV7-9	TRBD1	TRBJ1-1	few	TGTGCCAGCAGCTTAGTAACAGGGGGAACCAGGGGGAACACTGAAGCTTTCTTT	CASSLVTGGTRGNTEAFF
TRBV20-1	-	TRBJ1-1	-	TGCAGAATACCTAAGAACACTGAAGCTTTCTTT	CRIPKNTEAFF
TRBV5-6	-	TRBJ2-1	-	TGTGCCAGCAGCTTGGTAGGACTGGGGTTGGGGGGGCAGTTCTTC	CASSLVGLGLGGQFF
TRBV30	-	TRBJ1-1	-	TGTGCCTGGAGGTCGGGGGGTTACACTGAAGCTTTCTTT	CAWRSGGYTEAFF
TRBV6-1	TRBD1	TRBJ1-1	-	TGTGCCAGCAGTGAAGCGCAGGGGGCTAACAGGGCTTTCTTT	CASSEAQGANRAFF
TRBV2	TRBD2	TRBJ2-7	-	TGTGCCAGCAGTCGGTTCACCGGGAGGATCTCCTACGAGCAGTACTTC	CASSRFTGRISYEQYF
TRBV10-3	-	TRBJ2-1	-	TGTGCCATCAGTGACAACCGGGACTCATTTACTCTGTTCTTC	CAISDNRDSFTLFF
TRBV7-9	-	TRBJ1-3	-	TGTGCCAGCAGCTTCACACAGGGCCTCGGAAACACCATATATTTT	CASSFTQGLGNTIYF
TRBV6-5	-	TRBJ2-7	-	TGTGCCAGCAGAAGACAGTTCCAAAGTCCCTACGAGCAGTACTTC	CASRRQFQSPYEQYF
TRBV7-3	TRBD1	TRBJ2-7	-	TGTGCCAGCAGCTCCGACAGGGGGCTTGAGCAGTACTTC	CASSSDRGLEQYF
TRBV2	TRBD1	TRBJ1-2	-	TGTGCCAGCAGTTCGGACAGGGGTGATGGCTACACCTTC	CASSSDRGDGYTF
TRBV7-2	TRBD2	TRBJ2-6	-	TGTGCCAGCAGCTCAACTAGCGGGGGGAGCTCTGGGGCCAACGTCCTGACTTTC	CASSSTSGGSSGANVLTF
TRBV28	TRBD1	TRBJ1-1	-	TGTGCCAGCAGTTCAGGGGGAAGGGGAAACACTGAAGCTTTCTTT	CASSSGGRGNTEAFF
TRBV28	-	TRBJ1-5	-	TGTGCCAGCAGGTTATTGACAGTCCGTTTTCAGCCCCAGCATTTT	CASRLLTVRFQPQHF
TRBV28	TRBD1	TRBJ1-2	few	TGTGCCAGCAGTTCGGGACAGTTTGGCTACACCTTC	CASSSGQFGYTF
TRBV28	-	TRBJ2-7	-	TGTGCCAGCAGTTTAGGTGGGGCGACCTACGAGCAGTACTTC	CASSLGGATYEQYF
TRBV5-1	-	TRBJ1-6	few	TGCGCCAGCAGTCAGACCCTCGGGTCACCCCTCCACTTT	CASSQTLGSPLHF
TRBV18	-	TRBJ2-7	-	TGTGCCAGCTCACCCGGGGTTGGGAGCCAGGCCGAGCAGTACTTC	CASSPGVGSQAEQYF
TRBV9	-	TRBJ1-5	few	TGTGCCAGCAGCGTAGGACAGAACAATCAGCCCCAGCATTTT	CASSVGQNNQPQHF
TRBV27	-	TRBJ2-3	-	TGTGCCAGCAGTCGCCCAAGGAGCGGAACTAGCACAGATACGCAGTATTTT	CASSRPRSGTSTDTQYF
TRBV18	-	TRBJ1-1	few	TGTGCCAGCTCACCACGCGGGGGGCTTCACACTGAAGCTTTCTTT	CASSPRGGLHTEAFF
TRBV28	-	TRBJ2-3	few	TGTGCCAGCAGTTTTTGGCGGAAACGCACAGATACGCAGTATTTT	CASSFWRKRTDTQYF
TRBV6-5	TRBD2	TRBJ2-5	-	TGTGCCAGCAGTTATAGCGGGAGAGAGACCCAGTACTTC	CASSYSGRETQYF
TRBV27	TRBD2	TRBJ2-7	-	TGTGCCAGCAGAGCGGGACTAGCGGGAGAAGACGAGCAGTACTTC	CASRAGLAGEDEQYF
TRBV6-1	TRBD2	TRBJ2-2	few	TGTGCCAGCAGGGGAGGGTTCGGGGAGCTGTTTTTT	CASRGGFGELFF
TRBV28	-	TRBJ2-7	-	TGTGCCAGCAGAGTTAGTTTCTCCTACGAGCAGTACTTC	CASRVSFSYEQYF
TRBV29-1	TRBD2	TRBJ2-3	-	TGCAGCGTTGAAGCCTATGGTACGGGAGGCCCAGATACGCAGTATTTT	CSVEAYGTGGPDTQYF
TRBV7-2	TRBD1	TRBJ1-5	-	TGTGCCAGCAGCTTAAGTGGGACAGAGAGTTTCCAGCCCCAGCATTTT	CASSLSGTESFQPQHF
TRBV19	TRBD2	TRBJ2-3	-	TGTGCCACAGAGGCCCTAGCGGGTAATACAGATACGCAGTATTTT	CATEALAGNTDTQYF
TRBV5-5	-	TRBJ2-6	-	TGTGCCAGCAGTCAGGGTCGTCCTGGGGCCAACGTCCTGACTTTC	CASSQGRPGANVLTF
TRBV2	TRBD1	TRBJ2-3	few	TGTGCCAGCAGTGGAATCGGTCGTGACAGGGGGCGCATAGATACGCAGTATTTT	CASSGIGRDRGRIDTQYF
TRBV5-1	TRBD1	TRBJ2-5	few	TGCGCCAGCAGCCCCAGGGGGCTCCAAGAGACCCAGTACTTC	CASSPRGLQETQYF
TRBV7-3	TRBD2	TRBJ2-3	-	TGTGCCAGCAGCTTCTTTCCCGGACTAGCGGGAGCAGATACGCAGTATTTT	CASSFFPGLAGADTQYF